A selection of T cell receptor beta chains follows, all from one sample in a study of T cells after posttransplantation cyclophosphamide. The assay was immunoSEQ multiplex PCR, and TCRdb's table has in-frame clones only and misses some. The record shows around 39,000 clones for this sample, with no singletons present. Sequencing was carried out using PBMCs. The receptor set was obtained from a girl under 18 in good health, CMV-negative, and a related stem cell transplant donor. CDR3s include the opening cysteine and the closing phenylalanine or tryptophan. The order of the fields is D gene, clone size, V gene, J gene, CDR3 protein, CDR3 DNA. D genes are given only for firm matches. The size of a clone is reported for some rows only, either as once, few or many, or as a class for expanded clones.

-	few	TRBV28	TRBJ1-2	CASSPYRVSAEGYTF	TGTGCCAGCAGTCCATACAGGGTTTCGGCAGAGGGCTACACCTTC
-	many	TRBV15	TRBJ2-7	CATSRGTEGYEQYF	TGTGCCACCAGCAGAGGGACGGAGGGTTACGAGCAGTACTTC
TRBD1	many	TRBV7-9	TRBJ1-3	CASSRTGAGNTIYF	TGTGCCAGCAGCCGTACAGGGGCTGGAAACACCATATATTTT
TRBD2	few	TRBV15	TRBJ2-3	CATSRALAADTQYF	TGTGCCACCAGCAGGGCACTAGCGGCAGATACGCAGTATTTT
-	few	TRBV5-6	TRBJ1-3	CASSFGLEGLSGNTIYF	TGTGCCAGCAGCTTTGGTTTGGAGGGCCTCTCTGGAAACACCATATATTTT
-	many	TRBV6-4	TRBJ1-5	CASSDSEGRDRVQPQHF	TGTGCCAGCAGTGACTCGGAGGGTAGGGACCGGGTTCAGCCCCAGCATTTT
-	-	TRBV7-9	TRBJ2-5	CASSSRGSELQYF	TGTGCCAGCAGCTCCCGTGGTAGCGAACTACAGTACTTC
TRBD2	many	TRBV4-3	TRBJ2-1	CASSLRLAGVNEQFF	TGCGCCAGCAGCCTCCGGCTAGCGGGAGTGAATGAGCAGTTCTTC
TRBD2	-	TRBV30	TRBJ2-1	CASGWREFGDEQFF	TGTGCCTCGGGATGGCGGGAGTTTGGCGATGAGCAGTTCTTC
-	few	TRBV11-2	TRBJ2-4	CASSLSRGQFKNIQYF	TGTGCCAGCAGCTTAAGCAGGGGCCAATTCAAAAACATTCAGTACTTC
TRBD1	-	TRBV27	TRBJ2-2	CASYLQGAGTGELFF	TGTGCCAGCTACTTGCAGGGGGCCGGCACCGGGGAGCTGTTTTTT
-	many	TRBV4-1	TRBJ1-5	CASSSIGPSGQPQHF	TGCGCCAGCAGTTCAATCGGACCGAGCGGCCAGCCCCAGCATTTT
TRBD1	many	TRBV4-1	TRBJ2-7	CASSQGRDRRTYEQYF	TGCGCCAGCAGCCAAGGAAGGGACAGGCGGACCTACGAGCAGTACTTC
TRBD2	few	TRBV9	TRBJ2-7	CASAAGLVFGEQYF	TGTGCCAGTGCCGCAGGACTAGTATTTGGAGAGCAGTACTTC
-	many	TRBV10-2	TRBJ1-2	CASRGDGLYGYTF	TGCGCCAGCAGGGGGGACGGACTATATGGCTACACCTTC
TRBD2	few	TRBV7-9	TRBJ2-1	CASSERGLAAYNEQFF	TGTGCCAGCAGCGAGAGGGGACTAGCGGCCTACAATGAGCAGTTCTTC
-	many	TRBV2	TRBJ2-7	CASTRKIYEQYF	TGTGCCAGCACCAGGAAAATCTACGAGCAGTACTTC
-	many	TRBV30	TRBJ1-1	CAWSVGGNTEAFF	TGTGCCTGGAGTGTAGGGGGGAACACTGAAGCTTTCTTT
-	-	TRBV4-1	TRBJ1-2	CASSQGPGEGKYGYTF	TGCGCCAGCAGCCAAGGTCCCGGGGAGGGAAAGTATGGCTACACCTTC
-	many	TRBV7-9	TRBJ1-4	CASSLGGFSNEKLFF	TGTGCCAGCAGCTTGGGGGGGTTTTCAAATGAAAAACTGTTTTTT
-	many	TRBV10-3	TRBJ2-6	CAIRQGLSGANVLTF	TGTGCCATCAGGCAGGGCCTCTCTGGGGCCAACGTCCTGACTTTC
TRBD1	-	TRBV9	TRBJ2-5	CASSVTPGTEETQYF	TGTGCCAGCAGCGTAACCCCTGGGACAGAAGAGACCCAGTACTTC
TRBD2	many	TRBV5-1	TRBJ2-3	CASSLAGTSGHSTDTQYF	TGCGCCAGCAGCTTGGCCGGGACTAGCGGACATAGCACAGATACGCAGTATTTT
-	few	TRBV2	TRBJ1-1	CAGSSREATEAFF	TGTGCCGGGTCCTCGAGGGAGGCCACTGAAGCTTTCTTT
-	-	TRBV9	TRBJ2-3	CASSGLLGGTDTQYF	TGTGCCAGCAGCGGGCTGCTAGGGGGCACAGATACGCAGTATTTT
TRBD1	many	TRBV4-3	TRBJ2-7	CASSHGTGGASYEQYF	TGCGCCAGCAGCCATGGGACAGGGGGCGCGTCCTACGAGCAGTACTTC
-	many	TRBV6-1	TRBJ2-1	CASSEAFLVASYNEQFF	TGTGCCAGCAGTGAAGCCTTCCTGGTGGCCTCCTACAATGAGCAGTTCTTC
TRBD1	few	TRBV7-8	TRBJ2-5	CASSPPQGADQETQYF	TGTGCCAGCAGCCCCCCCCAGGGGGCAGATCAAGAGACCCAGTACTTC
-	many	TRBV10-2	TRBJ1-4	CASSEGYGANEKLFF	TGCGCCAGCAGTGAGGGGTATGGAGCTAATGAAAAACTGTTTTTT
-	many	TRBV4-3	TRBJ2-1	CASSQESGSYNEQFF	TGCGCCAGCAGCCAAGAATCAGGCTCCTACAATGAGCAGTTCTTC
TRBD1	many	TRBV27	TRBJ1-3	CASSLSGQGTSGNTIYF	TGTGCCAGCAGTTTATCGGGACAGGGGACCTCTGGAAACACCATATATTTT
-	-	TRBV28	TRBJ2-7	CASSSPRQGGSYEQYF	TGTGCCAGCAGTTCCCCCCGCCAGGGGGGTTCCTACGAGCAGTACTTC
TRBD2	few	TRBV27	TRBJ2-7	CASRPISGGAYEQYF	TGTGCCAGCAGACCAATAAGCGGGGGGGCCTACGAGCAGTACTTC
TRBD2	many	TRBV4-3	TRBJ2-1	CASSLSGVSYNEQFF	TGCGCCAGCAGCCTAAGCGGGGTCTCCTACAATGAGCAGTTCTTC
-	few	TRBV13	TRBJ2-7	CASSRAGTYYEQYF	TGTGCCAGCAGCCGGGCGGGGACTTATTACGAGCAGTACTTC
-	many	TRBV19	TRBJ1-3	CASSIAGSGNTIYF	TGTGCCAGTAGTATAGCCGGCTCTGGAAACACCATATATTTT
TRBD2	-	TRBV7-8	TRBJ2-1	CASSRLANSYNEQFF	TGTGCCAGCAGCCGACTAGCAAACTCCTACAATGAGCAGTTCTTC
-	many	TRBV28	TRBJ2-2	CASSLVQGNTGELFF	TGTGCCAGCAGTTTGGTACAGGGGAACACCGGGGAGCTGTTTTTT
TRBD1	many	TRBV12-5	TRBJ1-2	CASGLVLSGGDVLGYTF	TGTGCTAGTGGTTTGGTATTGTCAGGGGGCGATGTCCTGGGCTACACCTTC
TRBD1	many	TRBV6-1	TRBJ2-7	CASSERTGLSYEQYF	TGTGCCAGCAGTGAGAGGACAGGGCTGAGCTACGAGCAGTACTTC
TRBD1	many	TRBV5-1	TRBJ2-3	CASSLGTGKLADTQYF	TGCGCCAGCAGCTTAGGGACAGGGAAACTCGCAGATACGCAGTATTTT
TRBD1	many	TRBV7-8	TRBJ2-7	CASSLAGQPTYEQYF	TGTGCCAGCAGCTTAGCGGGACAGCCCACCTACGAGCAGTACTTC
-	-	TRBV30	TRBJ2-3	CAWSPGSTDTQYF	TGTGCCTGGAGTCCGGGAAGCACAGATACGCAGTATTTT
TRBD1	few	TRBV19	TRBJ2-7	CASSADRGYYEQYF	TGTGCCAGTAGTGCGGACAGGGGTTACTACGAGCAGTACTTC
-	-	TRBV18	TRBJ1-4	CASSPRGRGHATNEKLFF	TGTGCCAGCTCACCACGCGGCAGGGGCCACGCAACTAATGAAAAACTGTTTTTT
-	many	TRBV9	TRBJ2-3	CASSVGGGTQYF	TGTGCCAGCAGCGTAGGGGGCGGTACGCAGTATTTT
TRBD1	many	TRBV5-1	TRBJ2-1	CASDSGTGGYNEQFF	TGCGCCAGCGACTCCGGGACAGGGGGCTACAATGAGCAGTTCTTC
-	many	TRBV7-2	TRBJ2-2	CASLSQGVVPGELFF	TGTGCCAGCCTTTCTCAGGGCGTTGTCCCCGGGGAGCTGTTTTTT
-	few	TRBV23-1	TRBJ2-3	CASRRQGNAGTSSTDTQYF	TGCGCCAGCAGACGACAGGGGAACGCCGGGACTAGCAGCACAGATACGCAGTATTTT
-	many	TRBV9	TRBJ2-3	CASSVDRVDTQYF	TGTGCCAGCAGCGTAGACCGGGTAGATACGCAGTATTTT
TRBD1	few	TRBV5-1	TRBJ2-5	CASSLAGTGRETQYF	TGCGCCAGCAGCTTGGCCGGGACAGGGAGGGAGACCCAGTACTTC
-	many	TRBV28	TRBJ1-6	CASKETVNSPLHF	TGTGCCAGCAAGGAGACAGTCAATTCACCCCTCCACTTT
-	-	TRBV7-7	TRBJ2-1	CASSLSGGLDNEQFF	TGTGCCAGCAGCTTATCCGGGGGGCTCGACAATGAGCAGTTCTTC
TRBD2	-	TRBV7-6	TRBJ2-3	CASSPQTGRAVDTQYF	TGTGCCAGCAGCCCTCAGACCGGGAGGGCCGTAGATACGCAGTATTTT